These 25 T cell receptor beta chains were all obtained from the same sample, sequenced in a study of tumor-infiltrating lymphocytes in primary liver carcinoma. Co-extracting RNA and DNA was done with roughly 17-34 mg of unsorted bulk tissue as input. TCR beta cDNA was made from 450 to 550 ng total RNA with a constant-region primer. Investigators got TCR beta libraries out of three nested multiplex PCR rounds, done with slightly modified ARM-PCR. Rounds one and two of PCR, each of 10 to 11 cycles, were primed with TRBV1-TRBV30 forward primers and a C-beta reverse primer. TCRdb used MiXCR to reprocess the multiplex PCR reads, holding one entry per CDR3 protein. The sample has 90,000 to 150,000 distinct CDR3 sequences, around 65% seen once. Material for sequencing was tumor-adjacent normal liver tissue. Receptor source: a woman aged 55-75 years with primary liver carcinoma and hepatitis B virus infection.

This clonotype was found a few times. The conserved final phenylalanine or tryptophan is absent from the CDR3, which likely points to a read error. The chain joins TRBV5-6 to TRBJ2-7; possibly TRBD1 for D (6 bases). Per the germline V gene, CDR1 is SGHDT and CDR2 is YYEEEE. The CDR3 totals 13 residues. Trimming removed 7 bases from V and 7 bases from J, with 18 bases in between. The CDR3 DNA is TGTGCCAGCCTACTTAGGGGGACGGGGGAGCAGTACCTT. Translation gives CASLLRGTGEQYL.

Points on this clonotype: The final CDR3 position lacks the conserved phenylalanine or tryptophan, pointing to a likely read error. The V gene is TRBV4-1, the J gene TRBJ2-1, with D possibly being TRBD1 (5 bases). Germline CDR1 and CDR2: MGHRA and YSYEKL. CDR3 length: 15 residues. CDR3 protein: CVSSQDQGAGYEQFL. The CDR3 DNA reads as TGCGTCAGCAGCCAAGACCAGGGTGCTGGCTATGAGCAGTTCCTC.

About this clonotype itself: A read error may be the cause here, since a much bigger clone is one base away. The CDR3 does not end in the conserved phenylalanine or tryptophan, so this is likely a read error. The chain employs TRBV7-9 and TRBJ1-1; D is undetermined. The CDR3 has 15 residues. Trimming took 1 base from V and 0 from J, leaving 9 bases between them. The germline V gene encodes CDR1 SEHNR and CDR2 FQNEAQ (reference sequence). CDR3 DNA sequence: TGTGCCAGCAGCTTAGGAGCCGCAGTGAACACTGAAGCTTTCCTT. This sequence encodes CASSLGAAVNTEAFL.

Concerning this clonotype itself: A much larger clonotype is one base distant, so this may be a read error. This sequence joins TRBV2 and TRBJ1-1; D unclear. The ends were cut back, 5 bases at V and 5 bases at J, with 12 bases in the middle. Germline V gene lookup returns CDR1 SNHLY and CDR2 FYNNEI. The CDR3 is 13 amino acids. The CDR3 DNA follows: TGTGCCAGCAGTTATGGAGGTACGACTGAAGCTTTCTTT. It is translated as CASSYGGTTEAFF.

This clonotype was picked up many times. This rearrangement joins TRBV6-6 to TRBJ1-3; 10 bases are a match to TRBD1. CDR1 is MNHNY and CDR2 is SVGAGI in the germline V gene (reference sequence). The CDR3 loop spans 15 amino acids. The J segment lost 7 bases and the V segment lost 5 bases, leaving 8 bases of the junction unmatched. The CDR3 DNA follows: TGTGCCAGCAGTGCACGGGGGGGACAGGGGAACACCATATATTTT. This sequence encodes CASSARGGQGNTIYF.

As regards this clonotype: One base away lies a much larger clone, so this may be a sequencing read error. CDR3 DNA sequence: TGTGCCTGGGGAGAGGGATGGGATGGCTACACCTTC. It encodes CAWGEGWDGYTF. The chain recombines TRBV30 with TRBJ1-2; no definite D call. This CDR3 has 12 amino acids. Germline CDR1 and CDR2: GTSNPN and SVGIG (reference sequence). The V and J ends lost 5 bases and 6 bases respectively, with 13 bases between them.

This clonotype has ten or more counts. A much larger clone differs from this one at a single base, so this may be a read error. The conserved closing phenylalanine or tryptophan is absent in this CDR3, likely reflecting a read error. The chain links TRBV11-1 to TRBJ2-1, with 7 positions matching TRBD1. This CDR3 contains 13 residues. Germline V CDR1 and CDR2: SGHAT, FQDESV (reference sequence). After removal of 6 bases from V and 9 bases from J, the junction contained 8 bases not matched to a gene. The CDR3 reads CASRSSGGSEQFS. CDR3 nucleotides: TGTGCCAGCAGGTCATCAGGGGGAAGTGAGCAGTTCTCC.

As regards this clonotype: At one end, the junction sequence differs from germline, possibly due to a read error. The genes are TRBV6-4 and TRBJ2-3; TRBD1 might be the D (5 bases). The CDR3 runs to 13 residues. Germline assignment: CDR1 MRHNA and CDR2 SNTAGT. CDR3 amino acids: CANSDSGTDTQYF. The CDR3 DNA reads TGTGCCAACAGTGATTCAGGGACAGATACGCAGTATTTT.

This clonotype occurred a few times. The rearrangement joins TRBV18 to TRBJ2-7; TRBD1 matches at 10 bases. The CDR3 is 15 residues long. From germline, CDR1 is KGHSH and CDR2 LQKENI. The junction had 7 bases not matched to a gene; V was cut back by 2 bases and J by 6 bases. The CDR3 region has the DNA TGTGCCAGCTCACCAGGACAGGGGGTTTTCGTCGAGCAGTACTTC. Encoded protein: CASSPGQGVFVEQYF.

This clonotype was detected once. This may be a read error, as it is one base from a much larger clone. This chain's CDR3 is CASSLGTVGKEQYF. For the CDR3, the DNA is TGCGCCAGCAGCTTGGGGACAGTGGGGAAGGAGCAGTACTTC. The chain employs TRBV5-1 and TRBJ2-7; D is perhaps TRBD1 (6 bases). Trimming pared 0 bases from V and 7 bases from J, leaving 14 bases between. The CDR3 length is 14 residues. Germline CDR1 and CDR2: SGHRS and YFSETQ.

This rearrangement joins TRBV29-1 to TRBJ1-4; possible D gene TRBD1, 5 bases. CDR1 SQVTM and CDR2 ANQGSEA come from the germline V gene. The CDR3 is 14 amino acids. V was trimmed by 6 bases and J by 6 bases, leaving 17 bases between them. The CDR3 nucleotides are TGCAGCGTGACTCCCCAGGGTCTGGATGAAAAACTGTTTTTT. Its protein product is CSVTPQGLDEKLFF.

With respect to this clonotype: One end of the junction is discordant with germline, which a read error may explain. This chain links TRBV6-5 with TRBJ1-1; D not certain. This CDR3 is 14 amino acids long. The germline CDR1 and CDR2 sequences are MNHEY and SVGAGI. The CDR3 loop reads CANSMTAPGAEAFF. DNA of the CDR3: TGTGCCAACAGTATGACGGCCCCGGGCGCTGAAGCTTTCTTT.

This clonotype was seen at least ten times. The chain couples TRBV12-3 or TRBV12-4 to TRBJ1-1, with no clear D. Trimming removed 7 bases at V and 1 base at J, with 10 bases between. The length of the CDR3 is 13 residues. The CDR3 protein is CASTSLENTEAFF. The CDR3, as DNA: TGTGCCAGCACGTCCCTAGAGAACACTGAAGCTTTCTTT.

As concerns this clonotype: An end of the junction does not agree with germline; a read error may underlie this. The CDR3 sequence: CASSFVQHRLYNEQFF. DNA of the CDR3: TGTGCCAGCAGCTTCGTCCAGCATAGACTTTACAATGAGCAGTTTTTC. The rearrangement joins TRBV11-2 to TRBJ2-1; D gene ambiguous. This CDR3 is 16 amino acids long. CDR1 and CDR2 (germline): SGHAT, FQNNGV.

A note on this clonotype: A read error may account for a junction end that differs from germline. This sequence joins TRBV29-1 and TRBJ1-5; the match to TRBD1 covers 10 bases. The CDR3 sequence is 13 residues long. Germline CDR1 SQVTM, CDR2 ANQGSEA. The DNA of the CDR3 is TGCAGCGTAGGACAGGGGGGAAATCAGCACCAGCATTTT. Translated: CSVGQGGNQHQHF. Full variable domain (missing parts from reference TRBV29-1 and TRBJ1-5): SAVISQKPSRDICQRGTSLTIQCQVDSQVTMMFWYRQQPGQSLTLIATANQGSEATYESGFVIDKFPISRPNLTFSTLTVSNMSPEDSSIYLCSVGQGGNQHQHFGDGTRLSIL.

Note on this clonotype: The CDR3 does not end in the conserved phenylalanine or tryptophan, so this is likely a read error. No DNA is shown, since the ends of the CDR3 on it are uncertain; the CDR3 is the one TCRdb lists. The rearrangement uses TRBV11-2 and TRBJ2-1; the D call TRBD2 from the table was never checked on the DNA. A total of 15 residues make up the CDR3, ends included. Germline V lookup: CDR1 SGHAT, CDR2 FQNNGV. CDR3: CASSQTSGVYDEQLL.

Details on this clonotype: This sequence may be a read error, since a much larger clone differs from it by one base. The chain links TRBV5-1 to TRBJ2-7, with 12 bases that match TRBD2. CDR3 length: 15 amino acids. Unmatched junction bases numbered 7, after V lost 3 bases and J lost 6 bases. Germline V gene data show CDR1 as SGHRS and CDR2 as YFSETQ. CDR3 DNA sequence: TGCGCCAGCAGCTCTCCTAGCGGGGGGGCTCGCGAGCAGTACTTC. Amino acids: CASSSPSGGAREQYF.

As for this clonotype: Just one base apart from a much larger clone, this may be a read error. This chain uses TRBV13 with TRBJ2-1; the match to TRBD2 covers 7 bases. V trimming: 2 bases; J trimming: 5 bases; junction bases outside the gene matches: 12. CDR1 is PRHDT, CDR2 FYEKMQ, per germline (reference sequence). The CDR3 contains 17 residues. Here the CDR3 reads CASSLTLGLAVHNEQFF. CDR3 in DNA: TGTGCCAGCAGCTTAACTCTGGGGCTAGCGGTCCACAATGAGCAGTTCTTC.

The rearrangement uses TRBV12-3 or TRBV12-4 and TRBJ2-3, with 7 positions matching TRBD1. V lost 9 bases to trimming and J lost 3 bases; unmatched junction nucleotides: 9. This CDR3 is built from 14 residues. As DNA, the CDR3 is TGTGCCAGTAATCGGACCAGGGGGACAGATACGCAGTATTTT. It is translated as CASNRTRGTDTQYF.

The table lists this clonotype with many counts. A read error is likely, as this CDR3 ends without the conserved phenylalanine or tryptophan. The chain uses TRBV12-3 or TRBV12-4 and TRBJ1-1, with D unresolved. The CDR3 runs to 11 residues. The V end lost 7 bases, the J end lost 7 bases, and 10 bases lay between the germline ends. The CDR3 region is CASTDRGEAFL. For the CDR3, the DNA is TGTGCCAGCACCGATAGAGGTGAAGCTTTCCTT.

Here the CDR3 reads CASSLVHTDTQYF. In DNA, the CDR3 is TGCGCCAGCAGCTTGGTCCACACAGATACGCAGTATTTT. The chain employs TRBV5-1 and TRBJ2-3, with D hard to call. CDR3 size: 13 residues. The V gene lost 0 bases and the J gene lost 2 bases, with 4 bases spanning the gap. Germline V lookup: CDR1 SGHRS, CDR2 YFSETQ.

This clonotype was recorded a few times. The CDR3 protein is CASSTGAGVGYNEQFF. DNA of the CDR3: TGTGCCAGCAGTACTGGTGCGGGAGTAGGGTACAATGAGCAGTTCTTC. The chain couples TRBV27 to TRBJ2-1, with 7 bases aligning to TRBD2. CDR1 MNHEY and CDR2 SMNVEV come from the germline V gene (reference sequence). The CDR3 is made up of 16 amino acids. V was clipped by 5 bases and J by 4 bases; unmatched bases: 11.

V gene TRBV7-3 combines with J gene TRBJ2-7; 7 nucleotides line up with TRBD2. Germline values: CDR1 SGHTA, CDR2 FQGTGA. The CDR3 loop spans 16 amino acids. V dropped 10 bases and J dropped 1; count of bases not matched to a gene: 16. The CDR3 is CATLRDLREPSYEQYF. CDR3 DNA: TGTGCCACCCTCCGGGACTTGCGGGAGCCTTCCTACGAGCAGTACTTC.

As regards this clonotype: Compared with germline, one end of the junction differs, possibly owing to a read error. The V and J genes are TRBV11-3 and TRBJ2-1, with D unclear. The CDR3 contains 12 residues. The germline CDR1 and CDR2 sequences are SGHNT and YENEEA. The CDR3 protein is CTSSVGYNEQLF. In nucleotides, the CDR3 is TGTACCAGCAGTGTGGGCTACAATGAACAGTTGTTC.

This clonotype was counted at least ten times. V gene TRBV13 combines with J gene TRBJ2-7, with TRBD2 matching 11 bases. The CDR3 loop spans 19 amino acids. Germline loops: CDR1 PRHDT, CDR2 FYEKMQ (reference sequence). Unmatched junction bases numbered 16, after V lost 1 base and J lost 5 bases. The CDR3 region is CASSLASRASGRYWDEQYF. The CDR3 bases are TGTGCCAGCAGCTTAGCTTCAAGGGCTAGCGGGAGGTACTGGGACGAGCAGTACTTC.